This T cell receptor beta chain is from a study of CD8+CD57+ T cells in acquired aplastic anemia. Study as a whole: Sorted CD4+ and CD8+ cells gave a mean 3.2 ug DNA, range roughly 0.18 to 30 ug. Study-wide findings and caveats: About 29 sequences, all CD8+ CDR3, were shared between patients and controls.

Of note for this clonotype: No antigen is known for it. A much larger clonotype is one base distant, so this may be a read error.

TCR beta VDJ combinations and CDR3 sequences were profiled from genomic DNA. MiXCR was run by TCRdb on the reads, yielding one entry per CDR3 protein. The table records just over 150,000 distinct CDR3 sequences, roughly 50% of them present only once. The V and J ends lost 3 bases and 0 bases respectively, with 12 bases between them. The V gene's germline CDR1 is DFQATT and CDR2 SNEGSKA (reference sequence). The CDR3 has 15 amino acids. For sequencing, patients were chosen who had shown expansion of CD8+CD57+ cells by flow cytometry. The chain is built from TRBV20-1 and TRBJ2-1; no definite D call. Sequencing input: sorted CD4+, CD8+, or CD8+CD57+ T cells (not recorded which) from PBMCs. The clonotype was recovered from a human donor with aplastic anemia. CDR3: CSASIGRSSYNEQFF. The CDR3 DNA sequence: TGCAGTGCTAGTATAGGACGGAGCTCCTACAATGAGCAGTTCTTC.